Below are 14 T cell receptor beta chains sequenced from a single sample in a study of blood T cell repertoires in COVID-19. Repertoires were generated with immunoSEQ multiplex PCR, while TCRdb's copy carries only in-frame clones and drops some. The data hold about 180,000 clones, with approximately 87% observed a single time. Source material: peripheral blood. Source of these receptors: a man aged 70 or older with active or convalescent COVID-19.

The V call is TRBV6-5, the J call TRBJ1-3; D perhaps matches TRBD1 (6 bases). The CDR3 is made up of 15 amino acids. Looked up from germline, CDR1 is MNHEY and CDR2 is SVGAGI. Trimming stripped 8 bases from V and 0 bases from J, with 14 bases between. CDR3 in amino acids: CASVGQPNSGNTIYF. CDR3 DNA sequence: TGTGCCAGCGTCGGACAGCCGAACTCTGGAAACACCATATATTTT.

V and J are TRBV6-2 or TRBV6-3 and TRBJ1-1; D unresolved. Germline CDR1 MNHEY, CDR2 SVGEGT. CDR3 length equals 14 residues. The V and J ends lost 6 bases and 0 bases respectively, with 11 bases between them. The CDR3 is CASSFKTLNTEAFF. For the CDR3, the DNA is TGTGCCAGCAGCTTCAAGACTCTGAACACTGAAGCTTTCTTT.

The V and J genes are TRBV9 and TRBJ1-2, with 10 bases identical to TRBD1. The germline gives CDR1 SGDLS, CDR2 YYNGEE. The CDR3 contains 17 residues. V was clipped by 0 bases and J by 8 bases; unmatched bases: 13. DNA for the CDR3: TGTGCCAGCAGCGTAGTCGGGGGGACAGGGGACGATATGGGCTACACCTTC. Protein: CASSVVGGTGDDMGYTF.

The chain employs TRBV30 and TRBJ2-2; D perhaps matches TRBD1 (6 bases). The germline gives CDR1 GTSNPN, CDR2 SVGIG (reference sequence). The V gene lost 1 base and the J gene lost 3 bases, with 12 bases spanning the gap. This CDR3 contains 15 residues. The CDR3 region has the DNA TGTGCCTGGAGTGGACACAGGGTGGACACCGGGGAGCTGTTTTTT. Its protein product is CAWSGHRVDTGELFF.

CDR3 sequence (DNA): TGTGCCAGCAGCACAGGGGTTGGAGAGACCCAGTACTTC. Encoded protein: CASSTGVGETQYF. The chain has TRBV28 and TRBJ2-5; 7 nucleotides match TRBD1. V shed 6 bases, J shed 4 bases, and the junction held 5 bases outside the gene matches. This CDR3 is built from 13 residues. Germline V gene lookup returns CDR1 MDHEN and CDR2 SYDVKM.

This clone appeared a few times. The genes are TRBV5-1 and TRBJ2-1, with D perhaps TRBD1 (5 bases). In germline, CDR1 is SGHRS, CDR2 YFSETQ. V lost 2 bases and J 2 bases, leaving 8 bases between the germline ends. This CDR3 is built from 14 residues. CDR3 region: CASSFQGPYNEQFF. CDR3 nucleotide sequence: TGCGCCAGCAGCTTCCAGGGCCCCTACAATGAGCAGTTCTTC.

The chain joins TRBV10-3 to TRBJ1-1; 7 bases match TRBD1. V gave up 6 bases and J gave up 1 base; unmatched junction bases: 5. Germline lookup yields CDR1 ENHRY and CDR2 SYGVKD. The CDR3 contains 14 residues. The CDR3 reads CAIRGTERNTEAFF. The DNA for the CDR3 is TGTGCCATCAGAGGGACAGAAAGGAACACTGAAGCTTTCTTT.

The genes are TRBV3-1 (or the pseudogene TRBV3-2) and TRBJ1-3; a weak D match, TRBD1 (5 bases). The CDR3 spans 15 residues. V lost 2 bases to trimming and J lost 4 bases, with 12 bases between them. Germline assignment: CDR1 LGHDT and CDR2 YNNKEL (reference sequence). In nucleotides, the CDR3 is TGTGCCAGCAGCCAATGGGGAGGGGTAGGAAACACCATATATTTT. Its protein is CASSQWGGVGNTIYF.

The rearrangement links TRBV19 to TRBJ2-2, with D possibly TRBD1 on 5 matching bases. CDR1 LNHDA and CDR2 SQIVND come from the germline V gene (reference sequence). This CDR3 has 16 residues. The V end lost 0 bases, the J end lost 4 bases, and 12 bases lay between the germline ends. The CDR3 sequence: CASSIDSRTRTGELFF. The CDR3 region has the DNA TGTGCCAGTAGTATAGATAGTAGGACACGCACCGGGGAGCTGTTTTTT.

The chain has TRBV5-1 and TRBJ1-2, with D possibly being TRBD1 (5 bases). The germline CDR1 and CDR2 sequences are SGHRS and YFSETQ. The CDR3 spans 14 residues. V lost 4 bases and J 0 bases, leaving 10 bases between the germline ends. CDR3 sequence: CASSEDSTNYGYTF. The CDR3 bases are TGCGCCAGCAGCGAAGACAGCACTAACTATGGCTACACCTTC. Full variable domain (missing parts from reference TRBV5-1 and TRBJ1-2): KAGVTQTPRYLIKTRGQQVTLSCSPISGHRSVSWYQQTPGQGLQFLFEYFSETQRNKGNFPGRFSGRQFSNSRSEMNVSTLELGDSALYLCASSEDSTNYGYTFGSGTRLTVV.

The V gene is TRBV6-1, the J gene TRBJ2-2; tentatively, D is TRBD2 (6 bases). Germline CDR1 and CDR2: MNHNS and SASEGT. Trimming pared 0 bases from V and 6 bases from J, leaving 14 bases between. This CDR3 is 16 amino acids long. CDR3 nucleotides: TGTGCCAGCAGTGAAGCGGGATGGGGGGTTCCCGGGGAGCTGTTTTTT. It yields the protein CASSEAGWGVPGELFF.

The genes are TRBV7-9 and TRBJ1-1; no firm D call. The CDR3 is 11 amino acids. Germline V gives CDR1 SEHNR, CDR2 FQNEAQ (reference sequence). Trimming removed 7 bases from V and 8 bases from J, with 11 bases in between. CDR3 nucleotide sequence: TGTGCCAGCAAGGAGGGATCCGAAGCTTTCTTT. Translated, it gives CASKEGSEAFF. Together with reference TRBV7-9 and TRBJ1-1, the CDR3 gives the full variable domain: DTGVSQNPRHKITKRGQNVTFRCDPISEHNRLYWYRQTLGQGPEFLTYFQNEAQLEKSRLLSDRFSAERPKGSFSTLEIQRTEQGDSAMYLCASKEGSEAFFGQGTRLTVV.

The rearrangement uses TRBV7-9 and TRBJ1-6, with a tentative D call TRBD1 (5 bases). The CDR3 has 14 residues. Trimming shortened V by 3 bases and J by 5 bases, and 8 bases separated the two germline ends. Germline CDR1 and CDR2: SEHNR and FQNEAQ (reference sequence). In DNA form, the CDR3 reads TGTGCCAGCAGCTTTAGACAGCATAATTCACCCCTCCACTTT. It specifies CASSFRQHNSPLHF.

CDR3 in DNA: TGTGCCAGTAGCTCGACAGGGCCCACTGAAGCTTTCTTT. As protein: CASSSTGPTEAFF. This chain connects TRBV19 to TRBJ1-1, with 7 positions matching TRBD1. Germline V lookup: CDR1 LNHDA, CDR2 SQIVND (reference sequence). Trimming removed 6 bases from V and 4 bases from J; junction bases left unmatched: 5. CDR3 length equals 13 residues.